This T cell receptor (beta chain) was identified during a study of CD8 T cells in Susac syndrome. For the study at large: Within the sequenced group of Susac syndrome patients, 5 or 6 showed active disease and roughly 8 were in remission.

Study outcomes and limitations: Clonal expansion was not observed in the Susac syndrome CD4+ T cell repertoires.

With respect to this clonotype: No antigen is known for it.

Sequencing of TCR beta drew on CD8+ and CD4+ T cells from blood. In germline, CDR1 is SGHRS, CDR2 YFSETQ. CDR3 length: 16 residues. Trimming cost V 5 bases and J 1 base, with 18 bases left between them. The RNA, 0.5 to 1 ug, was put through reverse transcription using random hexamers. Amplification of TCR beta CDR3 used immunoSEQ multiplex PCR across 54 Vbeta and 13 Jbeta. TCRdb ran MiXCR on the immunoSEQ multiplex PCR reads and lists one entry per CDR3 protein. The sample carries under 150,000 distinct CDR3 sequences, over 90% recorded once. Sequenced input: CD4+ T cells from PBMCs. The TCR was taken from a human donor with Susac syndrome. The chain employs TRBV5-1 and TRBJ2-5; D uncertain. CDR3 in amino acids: CASRYSSGSPQETQYF. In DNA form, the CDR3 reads TGCGCCAGCAGGTATAGTTCTGGGTCCCCCCAAGAGACCCAGTACTTC.